Many counts were recorded for the clone carrying this T cell receptor (beta chain). Its target is not known. In terms of origin and age, donors were healthy Caucasian individuals from Russia aged 6 to 90. Next came a second PCR, run for roughly 6 to 11 cycles, which used a sample-barcoded 5' primer along with a J-beta primer mix. TCRdb ran MiXCR on the 5' RACE reads and lists one entry per CDR3 protein. The data contain about 650,000 distinct CDR3 sequences, about a third of them singletons. V was clipped by 2 bases and J by 2 bases; unmatched bases: 6. The CDR3 runs to 16 residues. Germline V gene data show CDR1 as SGHRS and CDR2 as YFSETQ. The data stem from a study of blood T cells in healthy people across ages. Study-level points and caveats: Unsorted PBMCs ruled out conclusive naive versus antigen-experienced comparison. In older individuals, TCR beta diversity per million T cells was lower, falling roughly linearly with age.

The receptor comes from an elderly woman in good health. The rearrangement links TRBV5-1 to TRBJ2-3, with 9 bases matching TRBD1. Source material: blood. The CDR3 bases are TGCGCCAGCAGCTTAGCGACAGGGGGTAACACAGATACGCAGTATTTT. This encodes CASSLATGGNTDTQYF.